This paragraph covers one T cell receptor beta chain sequence. Clones were sequenced by immunoSEQ multiplex PCR, and TCRdb holds only the in-frame ones, with some missing. This table holds more than 900,000 clones, around 82% found once. This record comes from a study of shared clonotypes between healthy human individuals. CDR1 is MNHEY and CDR2 is SMNVEV in the germline V gene (reference sequence). V lost 5 bases and J lost 5; bases outside the gene matches: 12. The CDR3 consists of 17 residues. This chain connects TRBV27 to TRBJ2-5; TRBD2 matches 12 bases. The receptor was isolated from a man younger than 35 in good health. Some clones in this sample may be carry-over from other donors' samples. The material sequenced was memory CD4+ T cells from PBMCs. Subset described: CD45RA-negative fraction. The CDR3 sequence is CASSLWAPGLAGETQYF. As DNA, the CDR3 is TGTGCCAGCAGTCTCTGGGCCCCGGGACTAGCGGGCGAGACCCAGTACTTC.